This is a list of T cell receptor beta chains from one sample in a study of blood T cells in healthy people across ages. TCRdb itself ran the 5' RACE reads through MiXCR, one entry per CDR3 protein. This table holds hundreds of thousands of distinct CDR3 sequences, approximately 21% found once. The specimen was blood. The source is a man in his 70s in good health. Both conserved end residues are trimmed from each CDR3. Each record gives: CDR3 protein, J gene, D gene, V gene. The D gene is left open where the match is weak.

cdr3_aa: SALRGPEQY
j_call: TRBJ2-7
d_call: .
v_call: TRBV29-1

cdr3_aa: ASSLSRTPTGELF
j_call: TRBJ2-2
d_call: .
v_call: TRBV12-3/TRBV12-4

cdr3_aa: ASAQPQH
j_call: TRBJ1-5
d_call: .
v_call: TRBV6-1

cdr3_aa: ASSQAGRNTEAF
j_call: TRBJ1-1
d_call: .
v_call: TRBV14

cdr3_aa: ASSLGGWKANVLT
j_call: TRBJ2-6
d_call: .
v_call: TRBV12-3/TRBV12-4

cdr3_aa: SARYGSTNYGYT
j_call: TRBJ1-2
d_call: .
v_call: TRBV20-1

cdr3_aa: ASSQSGKQANYGYT
j_call: TRBJ1-2
d_call: .
v_call: TRBV16

cdr3_aa: SVETTGRITGTTNFNEQF
j_call: TRBJ2-1
d_call: TRBD2
v_call: TRBV29-1

cdr3_aa: ASTWDTGETQY
j_call: TRBJ2-5
d_call: .
v_call: TRBV5-1

cdr3_aa: SVSGNEPTDTQY
j_call: TRBJ2-3
d_call: .
v_call: TRBV29-1

cdr3_aa: ASSPDLSGIYT
j_call: TRBJ1-2
d_call: .
v_call: TRBV18

cdr3_aa: SVGKQGVNEKLF
j_call: TRBJ1-4
d_call: .
v_call: TRBV29-1

cdr3_aa: ASSLARTSGAYNEQF
j_call: TRBJ2-1
d_call: TRBD2
v_call: TRBV7-8

cdr3_aa: SAAGRWGPNSYEQY
j_call: TRBJ2-7
d_call: TRBD2
v_call: TRBV20-1

cdr3_aa: ASSLGEGRAQETQY
j_call: TRBJ2-5
d_call: TRBD2
v_call: TRBV5-1

cdr3_aa: ASNPDFGNPYEQY
j_call: .
d_call: .
v_call: TRBV6-1

cdr3_aa: SARGPYGANVLT
j_call: TRBJ2-6
d_call: .
v_call: TRBV20-1

cdr3_aa: ASSYIAGHTNEQF
j_call: .
d_call: TRBD2
v_call: TRBV6-2/TRBV6-3

cdr3_aa: SVVPLVEQF
j_call: TRBJ2-1
d_call: .
v_call: TRBV29-1

cdr3_aa: ASSQVVGRGISHSPPH
j_call: TRBJ1-6
d_call: .
v_call: TRBV4-3

cdr3_aa: ASSLEGGGRTDTQY
j_call: TRBJ2-3
d_call: .
v_call: TRBV7-2

cdr3_aa: ASSPRTYSYNEQF
j_call: TRBJ2-1
d_call: .
v_call: TRBV3-1

cdr3_aa: ASSLAVREADTQY
j_call: TRBJ2-3
d_call: TRBD2
v_call: TRBV12-3/TRBV12-4

cdr3_aa: SASLRGGSDTQY
j_call: TRBJ2-3
d_call: TRBD1
v_call: TRBV20-1

cdr3_aa: ASRDRGTTGELF
j_call: TRBJ2-2
d_call: .
v_call: TRBV9

cdr3_aa: ASRPLGGNGYT
j_call: TRBJ1-2
d_call: .
v_call: TRBV5-6

cdr3_aa: ASSLGLADPSYNEQF
j_call: TRBJ2-1
d_call: TRBD2
v_call: TRBV14

cdr3_aa: ASSLLRTDTEAF
j_call: TRBJ1-1
d_call: .
v_call: TRBV7-2

cdr3_aa: ASSLPGVGTEAF
j_call: TRBJ1-1
d_call: .
v_call: TRBV12-3/TRBV12-4

cdr3_aa: ASSLPISEAF
j_call: TRBJ1-1
d_call: .
v_call: TRBV12-3/TRBV12-4

cdr3_aa: ASSQEAAVFYNEQF
j_call: TRBJ2-1
d_call: .
v_call: TRBV4-3

cdr3_aa: ASSEGLTGGDGYT
j_call: TRBJ1-2
d_call: TRBD1
v_call: TRBV2

cdr3_aa: SAATGTGDLHTDTQY
j_call: TRBJ2-3
d_call: TRBD1
v_call: TRBV20-1

cdr3_aa: ASSLGMYGYT
j_call: TRBJ1-2
d_call: .
v_call: TRBV18

cdr3_aa: ASSYSTSTDTQY
j_call: TRBJ2-3
d_call: .
v_call: TRBV12-3/TRBV12-4

cdr3_aa: ASSPIRGPYEQY
j_call: TRBJ2-7
d_call: .
v_call: TRBV18

cdr3_aa: ASSLEGQGAPAKNIQY
j_call: TRBJ2-4
d_call: TRBD1
v_call: TRBV5-1

cdr3_aa: ASRPTGPGVELF
j_call: TRBJ1-4
d_call: TRBD1
v_call: TRBV7-2

cdr3_aa: AISDAGQPTNYGYT
j_call: TRBJ1-2
d_call: TRBD1
v_call: TRBV10-3

cdr3_aa: ASSLRSSGSNYNEQF
j_call: TRBJ2-1
d_call: .
v_call: TRBV27

cdr3_aa: SARDPRGGTEAF
j_call: TRBJ1-1
d_call: .
v_call: TRBV20-1

cdr3_aa: ASSLEGPAVLF
j_call: TRBJ2-2
d_call: .
v_call: TRBV5-1

cdr3_aa: ASSQATNNRGEQF
j_call: TRBJ2-1
d_call: .
v_call: TRBV4-1

cdr3_aa: SATAGTEGEKLF
j_call: TRBJ1-4
d_call: .
v_call: TRBV20-1

cdr3_aa: ASSGSGLYNEQF
j_call: .
d_call: TRBD2
v_call: TRBV19

cdr3_aa: ASSGRTGYTEAF
j_call: TRBJ1-1
d_call: TRBD1
v_call: TRBV7-9

cdr3_aa: ASSLGALQSSTDTQY
j_call: TRBJ2-3
d_call: .
v_call: TRBV5-1

cdr3_aa: ASSAGTDRGAF
j_call: TRBJ1-1
d_call: .
v_call: TRBV6-1

cdr3_aa: ASSLAQARDNEQF
j_call: TRBJ2-1
d_call: .
v_call: TRBV7-9

cdr3_aa: AISERAASTDTQY
j_call: TRBJ2-3
d_call: .
v_call: TRBV10-3

cdr3_aa: SARGTIKETQY
j_call: TRBJ2-5
d_call: .
v_call: TRBV20-1

cdr3_aa: ASSSRLAGDTQY
j_call: TRBJ2-3
d_call: TRBD2
v_call: TRBV6-5

cdr3_aa: ASSLVGAGVTDTQY
j_call: TRBJ2-3
d_call: .
v_call: TRBV7-2

cdr3_aa: ASSLETGRGTDTQY
j_call: TRBJ2-3
d_call: .
v_call: TRBV5-1

cdr3_aa: ASSQPDRGDADTQY
j_call: TRBJ2-3
d_call: TRBD1
v_call: TRBV4-1

cdr3_aa: ASSSRQGVTF
j_call: TRBJ1-1
d_call: TRBD1
v_call: TRBV5-1

cdr3_aa: SVRKGGLGPGELF
j_call: TRBJ2-2
d_call: .
v_call: TRBV29-1